The clone carrying this T cell receptor beta chain was seen once. This sample was included in a study of blood T cell repertoires in COVID-19. Across the whole study: Specimens from acute and convalescent COVID-19 originated in the United States, Italy and Spain. From T cells, B-cell-depleted T cells, or PBMCs came the material, which was cDNA or gDNA.

Germline trimming cut 0 bases from V and 0 bases from J; bases unmatched to any gene: 9. The CDR3 sequence is 19 residues long. The V gene's germline CDR1 is SGDLS and CDR2 YYNGEE. Profiling relied on immunoSEQ multiplex PCR, and the TCRdb table lists in-frame clones only, not all of them. The data show about 160,000 clones, approximately 93% seen once. In Seattle, patients joined the study during active infection and were tracked longitudinally. Sequencing input: peripheral blood. The sequence derives from a woman aged 55-69 years with COVID-19, enrolled during active disease. The chain links TRBV9 to TRBJ2-1, with 10 bases lining up with TRBD1. This chain's CDR3 is CASSVAGTGASSSYNEQFF. Here the CDR3 DNA reads TGTGCCAGCAGCGTAGCGGGGACAGGGGCTTCGAGCTCCTACAATGAGCAGTTCTTC.